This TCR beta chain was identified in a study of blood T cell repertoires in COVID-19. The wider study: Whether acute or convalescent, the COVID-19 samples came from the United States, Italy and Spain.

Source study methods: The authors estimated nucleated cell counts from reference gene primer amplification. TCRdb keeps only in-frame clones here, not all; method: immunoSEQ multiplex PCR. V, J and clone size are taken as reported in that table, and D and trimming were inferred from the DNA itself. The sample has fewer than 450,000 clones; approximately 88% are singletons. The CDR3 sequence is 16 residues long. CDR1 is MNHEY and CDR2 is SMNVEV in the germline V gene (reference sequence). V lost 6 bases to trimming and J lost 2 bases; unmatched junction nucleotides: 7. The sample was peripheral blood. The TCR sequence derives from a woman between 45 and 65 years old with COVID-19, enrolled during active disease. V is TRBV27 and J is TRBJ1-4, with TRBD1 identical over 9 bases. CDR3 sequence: CASRRQGVVTNEKLFF. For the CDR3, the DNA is TGTGCCAGCAGAAGACAGGGGGTTGTTACTAATGAAAAACTGTTTTTT.